This entry describes one T cell receptor beta chain. Germline-derived CDR1 and CDR2 are SGDLS and YYNGEE. The V and J ends lost 4 bases and 0 bases, in that order; junction bases with no gene match: 7. The CDR3 is made up of 16 amino acids. These data originate in a study of blood T cell repertoires in COVID-19. Profiling relied on immunoSEQ multiplex PCR, and the TCRdb table lists in-frame clones only, not all of them. The repertoire holds roughly 150,000 clones, with about four fifths as singletons. The V call is TRBV9, the J call TRBJ2-3; 8 bases fit TRBD1. The specimen sequenced was peripheral blood. The receptor's source is a man aged 65 to 85 who had recovered from COVID-19. The CDR3 bases are TGTGCCAGCAGCACCCGACAGGGGATTAGCACAGATACGCAGTATTTT. Amino acids: CASSTRQGISTDTQYF.